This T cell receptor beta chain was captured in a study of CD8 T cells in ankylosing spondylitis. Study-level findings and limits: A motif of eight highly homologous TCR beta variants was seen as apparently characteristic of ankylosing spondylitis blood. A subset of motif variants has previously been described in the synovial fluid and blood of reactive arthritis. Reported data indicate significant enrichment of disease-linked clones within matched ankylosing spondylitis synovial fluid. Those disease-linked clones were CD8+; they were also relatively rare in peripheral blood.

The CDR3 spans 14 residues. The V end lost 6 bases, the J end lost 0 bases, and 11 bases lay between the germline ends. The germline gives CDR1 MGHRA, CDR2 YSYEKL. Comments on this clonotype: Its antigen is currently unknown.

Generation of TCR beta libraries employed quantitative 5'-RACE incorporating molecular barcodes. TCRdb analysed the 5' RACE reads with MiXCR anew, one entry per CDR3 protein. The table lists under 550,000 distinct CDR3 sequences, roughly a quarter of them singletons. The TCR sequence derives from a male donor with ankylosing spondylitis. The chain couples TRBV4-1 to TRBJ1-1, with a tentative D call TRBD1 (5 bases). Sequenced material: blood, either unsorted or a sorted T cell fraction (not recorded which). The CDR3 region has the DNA TGCGCCAGCAGGCTAGGGGTCGTGAACACTGAAGCTTTCTTT. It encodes CASRLGVVNTEAFF.